One sample yielded the 22 T cell receptor beta chains listed below, sequenced in a study of shared clonotypes between healthy human individuals. Clones were read by immunoSEQ multiplex PCR, and TCRdb kept only the in-frame ones, dropping some. The sample lists around 650,000 clones; about 96% were seen once. Naive CD8 isolation took CD45RO-negative cells positively selected for CCR7 and excluded terminally differentiated effector memory CD45RA+ cells. Sequenced: naive CD8+ T cells sorted from blood. These receptor sequences come from a woman aged 25 to 39 in good health.

The V and J genes are TRBV10-3 and TRBJ2-1; 8 nucleotides match TRBD2. V lost 10 bases to trimming and J lost 6 bases; unmatched junction nucleotides: 5. This CDR3 has 12 amino acids. Germline CDR1 and CDR2: ENHRY and SYGVKD. The CDR3 sequence is CATGLAGNEQFF. The CDR3 region has the DNA TGTGCCACCGGCCTAGCGGGCAATGAGCAGTTCTTC.

This sequence joins TRBV19 and TRBJ1-1, with 8 bases identical to TRBD1. V trimming: 5 bases; J trimming: 6 bases; junction bases outside the gene matches: 2. CDR3 length: 12 residues. Germline V gives CDR1 LNHDA, CDR2 SQIVND (reference sequence). The chain's CDR3 is CASSGQGAEAFF. CDR3 bases: TGTGCCAGTAGTGGACAGGGTGCTGAAGCTTTCTTT.

The chain carries TRBV28 and TRBJ1-2, with D hard to call. The CDR3 is 15 amino acids. V was cut by 3 bases and J by 5 bases, with 16 bases left in between. Germline V gives CDR1 MDHEN, CDR2 SYDVKM. CDR3 bases: TGTGCCAGCAGTTTGACCGAGGGCCGCTTTTATGGCTACACCTTC. The encoded protein is CASSLTEGRFYGYTF.

This clone was detected only once. CDR3 nucleotide sequence: TGTGCCAGCAGCATGGGAGGTGGGGGGACAGGGAATGGCTACACCTTC. This codes for CASSMGGGGTGNGYTF. The chain is built from TRBV7-9 and TRBJ1-2; 9 nucleotides align to TRBD1. Germline CDR1 reads SEHNR; CDR2 reads FQNEAQ (reference sequence). CDR3 size: 16 residues. V trimming: 5 bases; J trimming: 6 bases; junction bases outside the gene matches: 13.

With respect to this clone: Other DNA variants within this sample encode the same CDR3. The J gene is TRBJ1-1, the V gene TRBV27; 8 bases agree with TRBD1. Germline V lookup: CDR1 MNHEY, CDR2 SMNVEV (reference sequence). CDR3 length: 12 amino acids. With V trimmed by 5 bases and J by 5 bases, 1 base remained unmatched. Here the CDR3 reads CASSTGGTEAFF. The CDR3 nucleotides are TGTGCCAGCAGTACAGGGGGGACTGAAGCTTTCTTT.

The rearrangement links TRBV5-6 to TRBJ2-7, with a possible D match to TRBD1 (6 bases). There are 15 residues in the CDR3. V lost 2 bases and J 2 bases, leaving 14 bases between the germline ends. Germline loops: CDR1 SGHDT, CDR2 YYEEEE. The CDR3 protein is CASSFGGWGPYEQYF. The CDR3 nucleotides read TGTGCCAGCAGCTTTGGGGGCTGGGGCCCCTACGAGCAGTACTTC.

This chain uses TRBV4-1 with TRBJ1-2, with a possible D match to TRBD1 (6 bases). Trimming pared 7 bases from V and 4 bases from J, leaving 13 bases between. Per germline, CDR1 MGHRA and CDR2 YSYEKL. CDR3 length equals 13 residues. CDR3 sequence reads: CASNEQGSYGYTF. DNA of the CDR3: TGCGCCAGCAATGAACAGGGCAGCTATGGCTACACCTTC.

DNA of the CDR3: TGCGCCAGCAGTGAAAGCAGGTTCACAGATACGCAGTATTTT. Translation: CASSESRFTDTQYF. The chain has TRBV10-1 and TRBJ2-3, with unresolved D. The CDR3 is 14 amino acids. V gave up 3 bases and J gave up 2 bases, with 9 bases separating them. The germline V gene has CDR1 WNHNN and CDR2 SYGVQD (reference sequence).

This chain links TRBV19 with TRBJ2-1; D not certain. Trimming shortened V by 1 base and J by 1 base, and 11 bases separated the two germline ends. The CDR3 has 16 amino acids. Germline assignment: CDR1 LNHDA and CDR2 SQIVND (reference sequence). CDR3 DNA sequence: TGTGCCAGTAGTATAGTGTTCGGGCGATCCTACAATGAGCAGTTCTTC. Residues: CASSIVFGRSYNEQFF.

The chain joins TRBV6-1 to TRBJ1-2, with D unclear. The CDR3 covers 14 residues. The V gene's germline CDR1 is MNHNS and CDR2 SASEGT. Trimming pared 6 bases from V and 9 bases from J, leaving 20 bases between. CDR3 sequence reads: CASRQVTSSGRYTF. CDR3 nucleotides: TGTGCCAGCAGGCAAGTGACATCATCCGGTCGCTACACCTTC.

This clone appeared once. The chain joins TRBV6-5 to TRBJ1-5; D possibly corresponds to TRBD1 (5 bases). The CDR3 sequence is 15 residues long. With 9 bases removed from V and 0 bases from J, the gap between germline ends came to 15 bases. The germline CDR1 and CDR2 sequences are MNHEY and SVGAGI. For the CDR3, the DNA is TGTGCCAGGGGACCCAGGGAATATAGCAATCAGCCCCAGCATTTT. It is translated as CARGPREYSNQPQHF.

The chain recombines TRBV10-2 with TRBJ2-4, with 8 nucleotides matching TRBD2. Germline loops: CDR1 WSHSY, CDR2 SAAADI. V dropped 2 bases and J dropped 7; count of bases not matched to a gene: 13. The CDR3 length is 17 residues. CDR3 residues: CASSENGLAGGVNIQYF. The CDR3 region has the DNA TGCGCCAGCAGTGAGAACGGTCTAGCGGGTGGGGTGAACATTCAGTACTTC.

The chain recombines TRBV2 with TRBJ2-7; the D gene is possibly TRBD1 (6 bases). Germline V gene data show CDR1 as SNHLY and CDR2 as FYNNEI. The ends were cut back, 7 bases at V and 2 bases at J, with 9 bases in the middle. This CDR3 region has 12 residues. CDR3 in amino acids: CASTQGAYEQYF. The CDR3 bases are TGTGCCAGCACACAGGGAGCCTACGAGCAGTACTTC.

This chain links TRBV2 with TRBJ1-1; 7 bases match TRBD1. Trimming at V came to 6 bases and at J to 0 bases, leaving 16 bases not matched to a gene. CDR3 length: 18 amino acids. The germline V gene has CDR1 SNHLY and CDR2 FYNNEI. CDR3 sequence (DNA): TGTGCCAGCAGGGTTAACCGGGACAGTACCTTCATGAACACTGAAGCTTTCTTT. Residues: CASRVNRDSTFMNTEAFF.

The chain uses TRBV6-5 and TRBJ2-4, with 12 bases matching TRBD2. Trimming took 6 bases from V and 8 from J; bases not matched to a gene: 8. The CDR3 runs to 15 residues. Per the germline V gene, CDR1 is MNHEY and CDR2 is SVGAGI. Here the CDR3 DNA reads TGTGCCAGCAGCCAAGGACTAGCGGGACGTCACATTCAGTACTTC. Amino acids: CASSQGLAGRHIQYF.

The chain couples TRBV28 to TRBJ2-2; 12 bases align to TRBD1. With V trimmed by 1 base and J by 2 bases, 2 bases remained unmatched. The CDR3 extends over 17 amino acids. Germline V gene sequence: CDR1 MDHEN, CDR2 SYDVKM. DNA of the CDR3: TGTGCCAGCAGTTTATTGGGGACAGGGGGCAACACCGGGGAGCTGTTTTTT. This codes for CASSLLGTGGNTGELFF.

V gene TRBV28 combines with J gene TRBJ2-5, with D hard to call. This CDR3 has 14 amino acids. V lost 1 base and J lost 1, with 7 bases in between. The germline V gene has CDR1 MDHEN and CDR2 SYDVKM. CDR3 nucleotides: TGTGCCAGCAGTTTATTGCCGATCCAAGAGACCCAGTACTTC. It translates to CASSLLPIQETQYF.

The rearrangement links TRBV10-1 to TRBJ2-3, with 8 bases lining up with TRBD2. V lost 3 bases to trimming and J lost 2 bases; unmatched junction nucleotides: 13. The V gene's germline CDR1 is WNHNN and CDR2 SYGVQD (reference sequence). The CDR3 loop spans 18 amino acids. The CDR3 bases are TGCGCCAGCAGTGATCCGACCCGGACTAGCCCTGCCACAGATACGCAGTATTTT. This encodes CASSDPTRTSPATDTQYF.

The gene calls are TRBV7-8 and TRBJ2-1, with unresolved D. Germline lookup yields CDR1 SGHVS and CDR2 FQNEAQ. Between the trimmed V and J ends, which lost 5 bases and 0 bases, there was a span of 11 bases. The CDR3 sequence is 15 residues long. Written as DNA, the CDR3 is TGTGCCAGCAGCCAAGGCAGATCCTCCTACAATGAGCAGTTCTTC. This translates into CASSQGRSSYNEQFF.

V usage is TRBV5-6 and J usage is TRBJ1-2, with D maybe TRBD1 (5 bases). V shed 0 bases and J shed 12 bases, with 15 bases lying between them. The CDR3 spans 13 residues. CDR1 and CDR2 from the germline V gene are SGHDT and YYEEEE. The CDR3 DNA reads TGTGCCAGCAGCTTGGGTCAGGGTTATAGACACACCTTC. Amino acid sequence: CASSLGQGYRHTF. Full variable domain (remainder filled in from reference TRBV5-6 and TRBJ1-2): DAGVTQSPTHLIKTRGQQVTLRCSPKSGHDTVSWYQQALGQGPQFIFQYYEEEERQRGNFPDRFSGHQFPNYSSELNVNALLLGDSALYLCASSLGQGYRHTFGSGTRLTVV.

The chain combines TRBV4-1 with TRBJ1-1; 7 bases align to TRBD1. This CDR3 is 15 amino acids long. Germline V gene sequence: CDR1 MGHRA, CDR2 YSYEKL. With 6 bases clipped from V and 0 bases from J, the junction kept 7 bases outside the gene matches. The CDR3 is CASRGTETLNTEAFF. The CDR3 DNA follows: TGCGCCAGCAGGGGGACAGAGACCTTGAACACTGAAGCTTTCTTT.

The chain recombines TRBV29-1 with TRBJ2-5, with D perhaps matching TRBD1 or TRBD2 (5 bases each). The closer fit of TRBJ2-7 to the DNA end suggests the J call may be wrong. CDR3 length: 12 residues. The germline V gene has CDR1 SQVTM and CDR2 ANQGSEA. The CDR3 region has the DNA TGCAGCGTTGAAGTGGGACCCTACGAGCAGTACTTC. Translating it yields CSVEVGPYEQYF.